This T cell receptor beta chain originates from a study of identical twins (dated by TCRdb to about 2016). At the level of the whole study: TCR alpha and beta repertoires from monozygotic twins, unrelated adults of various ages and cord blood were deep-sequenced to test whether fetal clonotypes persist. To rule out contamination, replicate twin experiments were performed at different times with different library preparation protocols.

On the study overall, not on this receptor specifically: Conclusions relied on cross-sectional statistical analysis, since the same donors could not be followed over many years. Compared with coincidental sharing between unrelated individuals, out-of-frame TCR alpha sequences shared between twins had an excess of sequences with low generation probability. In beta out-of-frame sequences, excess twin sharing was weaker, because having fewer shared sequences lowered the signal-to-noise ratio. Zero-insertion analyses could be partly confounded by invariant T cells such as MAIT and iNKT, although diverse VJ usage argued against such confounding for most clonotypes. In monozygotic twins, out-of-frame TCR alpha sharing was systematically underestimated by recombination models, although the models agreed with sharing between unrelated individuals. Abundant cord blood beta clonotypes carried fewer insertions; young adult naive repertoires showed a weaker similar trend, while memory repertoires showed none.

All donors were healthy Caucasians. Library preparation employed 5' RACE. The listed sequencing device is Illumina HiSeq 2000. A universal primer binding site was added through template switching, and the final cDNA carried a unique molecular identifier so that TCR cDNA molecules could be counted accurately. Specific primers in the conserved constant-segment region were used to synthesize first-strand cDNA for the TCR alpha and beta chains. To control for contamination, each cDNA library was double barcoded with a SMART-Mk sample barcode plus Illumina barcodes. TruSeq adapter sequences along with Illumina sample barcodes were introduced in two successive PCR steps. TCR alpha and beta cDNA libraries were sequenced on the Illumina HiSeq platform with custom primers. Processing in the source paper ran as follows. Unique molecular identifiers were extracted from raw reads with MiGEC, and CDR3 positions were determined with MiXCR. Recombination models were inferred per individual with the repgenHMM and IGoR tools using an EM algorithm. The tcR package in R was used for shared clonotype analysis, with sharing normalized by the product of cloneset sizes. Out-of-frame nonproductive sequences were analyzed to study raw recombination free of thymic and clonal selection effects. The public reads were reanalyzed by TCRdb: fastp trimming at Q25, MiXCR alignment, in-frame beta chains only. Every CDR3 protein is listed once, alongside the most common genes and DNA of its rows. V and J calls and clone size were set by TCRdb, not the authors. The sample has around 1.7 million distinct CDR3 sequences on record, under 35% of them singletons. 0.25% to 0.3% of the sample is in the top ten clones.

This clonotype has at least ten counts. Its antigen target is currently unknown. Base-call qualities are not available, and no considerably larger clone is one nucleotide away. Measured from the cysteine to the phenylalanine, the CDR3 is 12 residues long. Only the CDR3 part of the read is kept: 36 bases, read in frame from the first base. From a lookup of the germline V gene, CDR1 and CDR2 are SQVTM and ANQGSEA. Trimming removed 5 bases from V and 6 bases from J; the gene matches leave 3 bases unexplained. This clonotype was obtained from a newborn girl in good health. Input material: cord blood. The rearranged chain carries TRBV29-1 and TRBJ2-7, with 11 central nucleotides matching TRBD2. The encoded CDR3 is CSVLLAGAEQYF. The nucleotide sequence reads TGCAGCGTTCTACTAGCGGGAGCCGAGCAGTACTTC.